This TCR beta chain was identified in a study of blood T cell repertoires in COVID-19. Looking at the study overall: Samples came from the United States, Italy and Spain, spanning acute and convalescent COVID-19. The analysed material was cDNA or gDNA that came from T cells, B-cell-depleted T cells, or PBMCs.

The CDR3 runs 15 residues. Trimming stripped 0 bases from V and 0 bases from J, with 7 bases between. CDR1 and CDR2 (germline): SGHAT, FQNNGV. Per the original data handling: Estimates of nucleated cell counts were drawn from the amplification of reference gene primers. Clones were sequenced by immunoSEQ multiplex PCR, and TCRdb holds only the in-frame ones, with some missing. V, J and clone size are taken as reported in that table, and D and trimming were inferred from the DNA itself. The sample contains fewer than 400,000 clones, more than 70% of which appear only once. Sequenced input: peripheral blood. The genes are TRBV11-2 and TRBJ2-3, with D unclear. This clonotype was sampled from a man aged 25 to 40 with active or convalescent COVID-19. In DNA, the CDR3 is TGTGCCAGCAGCTTAGATCCGCGGAGCACAGATACGCAGTATTTT. Its translation: CASSLDPRSTDTQYF.